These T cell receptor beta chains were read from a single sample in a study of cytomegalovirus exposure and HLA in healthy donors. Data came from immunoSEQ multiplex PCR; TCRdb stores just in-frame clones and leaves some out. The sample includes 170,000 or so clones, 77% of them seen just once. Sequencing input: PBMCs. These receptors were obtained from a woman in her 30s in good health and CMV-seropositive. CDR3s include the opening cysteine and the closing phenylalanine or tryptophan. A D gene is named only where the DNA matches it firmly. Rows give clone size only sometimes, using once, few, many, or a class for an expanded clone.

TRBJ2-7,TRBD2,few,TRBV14,CASSQFGTSSYEQYF,TGTGCCAGCAGCCAATTCGGGACTAGCAGCTACGAGCAGTACTTC
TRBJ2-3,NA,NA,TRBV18,CASSPEASASTDTQYF,TGTGCCAGCTCACCAGAGGCTAGCGCGAGCACAGATACGCAGTATTTT
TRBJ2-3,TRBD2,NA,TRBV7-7,CASSLGTSGSADTQYF,TGTGCCAGCAGCTTGGGGACTAGCGGGTCTGCAGATACGCAGTATTTT
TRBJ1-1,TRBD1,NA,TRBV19,CASSAPGQANTEAFF,TGTGCCAGTAGTGCCCCCGGACAGGCGAACACTGAAGCTTTCTTT
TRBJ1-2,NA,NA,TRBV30,CAGTRSYGYTF,TGTGCTGGGACAAGGAGCTATGGCTACACCTTC
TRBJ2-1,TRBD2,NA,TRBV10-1,CASSTSGRGNEQFF,TGCGCCAGCAGCACCAGCGGGAGAGGCAATGAGCAGTTCTTC
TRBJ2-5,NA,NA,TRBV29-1,CSVVVQETQYF,TGCAGCGTTGTAGTTCAAGAGACCCAGTACTTC
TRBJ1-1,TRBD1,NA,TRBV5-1,CASSQLTGGNTEAFF,TGCGCCAGCAGCCAGTTGACAGGGGGGAACACTGAAGCTTTCTTT
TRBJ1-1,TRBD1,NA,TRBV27,CASSRQGSITEAFF,TGTGCCAGCAGTCGACAGGGATCTATAACTGAAGCTTTCTTT
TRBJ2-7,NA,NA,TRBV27,CASKITGSVFEQYF,TGTGCCAGCAAAATTACAGGGTCCGTTTTCGAGCAGTACTTC
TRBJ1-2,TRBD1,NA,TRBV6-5,CASSYLGQGGYYGYTF,TGTGCCAGCAGTTACCTGGGACAGGGTGGGTACTATGGCTACACCTTC
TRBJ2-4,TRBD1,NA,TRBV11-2,CASRQGASDIQYF,TGTGCCAGCAGACAGGGGGCGTCGGACATTCAGTACTTC
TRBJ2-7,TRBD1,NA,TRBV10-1,CASSDVDRGQDEQYF,TGCGCCAGCAGTGATGTTGACAGGGGGCAGGACGAGCAGTACTTC
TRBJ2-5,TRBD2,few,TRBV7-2,CASSPAGVEETQYF,TGTGCCAGCAGCCCCGCGGGAGTCGAAGAGACCCAGTACTTC
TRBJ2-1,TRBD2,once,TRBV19,CASSISSGRANEQFF,TGTGCCAGTAGTATATCCAGCGGGAGGGCGAATGAGCAGTTCTTC
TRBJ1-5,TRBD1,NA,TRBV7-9,CASSPPGQGGQPQHF,TGTGCCAGCAGCCCCCCGGGACAGGGGGGTCAGCCCCAGCATTTT
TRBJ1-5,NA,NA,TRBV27,CASSLGGGEGNQPQHF,TGTGCCAGCAGTTTAGGTGGGGGGGAAGGCAATCAGCCCCAGCATTTT
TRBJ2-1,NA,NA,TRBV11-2,CASSLPGVGKNEQFF,TGTGCCAGCAGCTTGCCAGGGGTAGGAAAAAATGAGCAGTTCTTC
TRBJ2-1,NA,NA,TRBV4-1,CASSQDLGGNEQFF,TGCGCCAGCAGCCAAGATCTCGGGGGAAATGAGCAGTTCTTC
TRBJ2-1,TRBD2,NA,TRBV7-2,CASSLVGLAGGGNEQFF,TGTGCCAGCAGCTTAGTTGGGCTAGCGGGGGGAGGCAATGAGCAGTTCTTC
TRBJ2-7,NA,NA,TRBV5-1,CASSLEAAAPSYEQYF,TGCGCCAGCAGCTTGGAGGCAGCGGCTCCCTCCTACGAGCAGTACTTC
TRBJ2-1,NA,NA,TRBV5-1,CASSPPPLYNEQFF,TGCGCCAGCAGCCCCCCCCCTCTCTACAATGAGCAGTTCTTC
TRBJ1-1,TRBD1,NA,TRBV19,CASSPDRARGEAFF,TGTGCCAGTAGTCCGGACAGGGCTCGGGGTGAAGCTTTCTTT
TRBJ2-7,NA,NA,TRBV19,CASSVQGLAYEQYF,TGTGCCAGTAGTGTCCAGGGTCTAGCCTACGAGCAGTACTTC
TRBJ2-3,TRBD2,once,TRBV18,CASSPTSGVTDTQYF,TGTGCCAGCTCACCAACTAGCGGGGTCACAGATACGCAGTATTTT
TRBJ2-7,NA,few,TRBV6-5,CASSPAGAGIYEQYF,TGTGCCAGCAGCCCGGCGGGGGCGGGGATTTACGAGCAGTACTTC
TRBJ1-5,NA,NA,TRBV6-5,CASSTGQEGQPQHF,TGTGCCAGCAGTACGGGGCAGGAGGGGCAGCCCCAGCATTTT
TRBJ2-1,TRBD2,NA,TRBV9,CASSVEVIAGYNEQFF,TGTGCCAGCAGCGTAGAAGTGATAGCGGGTTACAATGAGCAGTTCTTC
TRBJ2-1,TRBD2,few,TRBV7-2,CASSLLVAGARNEQFF,TGTGCCAGCAGCCTCCTAGTAGCGGGAGCTAGAAATGAGCAGTTCTTC
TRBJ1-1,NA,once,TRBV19,CASSTNREWGTEAFF,TGTGCCAGTAGTACCAACAGGGAGTGGGGGACTGAAGCTTTCTTT
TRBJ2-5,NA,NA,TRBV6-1,CATPGGYQETQYF,TGTGCCACCCCGGGTGGGTACCAAGAGACCCAGTACTTC
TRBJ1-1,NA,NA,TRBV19,CASSKAGVNTEAFF,TGTGCTAGTAGTAAGGCAGGGGTAAACACTGAAGCTTTCTTT
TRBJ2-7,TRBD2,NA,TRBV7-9,CASSRSGIPYEQYF,TGTGCCAGCAGCCGTAGCGGGATACCCTACGAGCAGTACTTC
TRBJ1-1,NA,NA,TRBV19,CASSEGDTEAFF,TGTGCCAGTAGTGAGGGTGACACTGAAGCTTTCTTT
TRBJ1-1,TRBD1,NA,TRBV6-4,CASSDKGANTEAFF,TGTGCCAGCAGTGACAAGGGGGCGAACACTGAAGCTTTCTTT